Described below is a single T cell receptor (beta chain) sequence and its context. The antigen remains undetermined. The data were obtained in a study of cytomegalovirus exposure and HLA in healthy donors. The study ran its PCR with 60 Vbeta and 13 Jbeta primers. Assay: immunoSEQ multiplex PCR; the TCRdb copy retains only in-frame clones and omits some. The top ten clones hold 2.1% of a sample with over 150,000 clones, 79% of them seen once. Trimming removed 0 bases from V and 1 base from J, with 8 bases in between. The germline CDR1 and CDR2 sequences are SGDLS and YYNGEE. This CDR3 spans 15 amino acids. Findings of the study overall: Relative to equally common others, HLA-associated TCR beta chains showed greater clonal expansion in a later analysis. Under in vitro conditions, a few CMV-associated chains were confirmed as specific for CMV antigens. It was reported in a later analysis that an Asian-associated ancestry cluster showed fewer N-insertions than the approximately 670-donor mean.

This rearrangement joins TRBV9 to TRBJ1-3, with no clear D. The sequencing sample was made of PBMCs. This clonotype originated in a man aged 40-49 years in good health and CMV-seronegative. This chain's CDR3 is CASSVGRGSGNTIYF. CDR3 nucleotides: TGTGCCAGCAGCGTAGGCCGAGGATCTGGAAACACCATATATTTT.